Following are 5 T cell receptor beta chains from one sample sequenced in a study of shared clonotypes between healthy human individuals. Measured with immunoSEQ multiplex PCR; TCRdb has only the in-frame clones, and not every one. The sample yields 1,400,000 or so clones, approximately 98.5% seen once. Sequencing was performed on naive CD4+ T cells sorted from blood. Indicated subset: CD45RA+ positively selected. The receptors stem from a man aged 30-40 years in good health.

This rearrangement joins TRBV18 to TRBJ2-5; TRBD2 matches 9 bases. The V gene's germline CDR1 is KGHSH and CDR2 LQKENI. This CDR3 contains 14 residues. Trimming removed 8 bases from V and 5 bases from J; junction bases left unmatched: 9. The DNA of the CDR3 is TGTGCCAGCCAAGTCCTACTAGCGGGTGAGACCCAGTACTTC. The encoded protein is CASQVLLAGETQYF.

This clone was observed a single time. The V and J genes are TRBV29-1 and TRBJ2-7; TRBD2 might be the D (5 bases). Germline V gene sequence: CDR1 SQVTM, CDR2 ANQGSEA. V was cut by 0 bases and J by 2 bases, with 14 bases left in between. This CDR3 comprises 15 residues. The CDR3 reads CSVEDQAVKPYEQYF. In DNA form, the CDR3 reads TGCAGCGTTGAAGATCAAGCGGTGAAACCCTACGAGCAGTACTTC.

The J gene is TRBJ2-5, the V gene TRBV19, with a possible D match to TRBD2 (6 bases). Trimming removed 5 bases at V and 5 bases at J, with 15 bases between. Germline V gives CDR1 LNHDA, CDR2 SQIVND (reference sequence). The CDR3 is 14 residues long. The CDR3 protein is CASSGGVPVETQYF. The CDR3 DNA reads TGTGCCAGTAGTGGAGGGGTCCCGGTGGAGACCCAGTACTTC.

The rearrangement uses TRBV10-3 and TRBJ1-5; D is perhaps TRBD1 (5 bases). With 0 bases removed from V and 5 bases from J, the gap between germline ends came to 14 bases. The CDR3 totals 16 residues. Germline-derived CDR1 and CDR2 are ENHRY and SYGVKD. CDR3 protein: CAISESGTAAHQPQHF. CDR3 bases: TGTGCCATCAGTGAGTCCGGGACGGCGGCACATCAGCCCCAGCATTTT.

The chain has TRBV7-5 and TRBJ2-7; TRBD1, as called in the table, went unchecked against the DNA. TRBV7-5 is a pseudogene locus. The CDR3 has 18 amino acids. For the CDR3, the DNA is TGTGTCAGAAGCTTAAATTTTCCCCCATGGGACAGGGGCCACGAGCAGTACTTC. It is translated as CVRSLNFPPWDRGHEQYF.